This T cell receptor (beta chain) was obtained from a study of blood T cells in healthy people across ages. Turning to the study itself: The capture of about one barcoded beta molecule per two T cells was achieved by template switching. Study-wide results and limits: PBMCs left unsorted prevented a conclusive naive versus antigen-experienced comparison.

Alongside a J-beta primer mix, a sample-barcoded 5' primer served in a second PCR lasting about 7 to 11 cycles. TCRdb reprocessed the 5' RACE reads with MiXCR, giving one entry per CDR3 protein. The profile covers fewer than 900,000 distinct CDR3 sequences, with 49% appearing a single time and under 35% taken by the ten largest. The V and J ends lost 3 bases and 7 bases respectively, with 12 bases between them. The CDR3 is made up of 13 amino acids. The germline V gene encodes CDR1 KGHDR and CDR2 SFDVKD. There were healthy Caucasian individuals from Russia, aged about 6 to 95, serving as donors. This clonotype was seen just once. As yet, its antigen is unknown.

The sequencing input was blood. This clonotype originated in a woman aged 60 to 75 in good health. This chain links TRBV24-1 with TRBJ2-7; D is unresolved. As DNA, the CDR3 is TGTGCCACCAGTGATCCCGGCTACAATGAGCAGTACTTC. Its protein product is CATSDPGYNEQYF.